This entry lists 4 T cell receptor beta chains sequenced from one sample in a study of OX40 agonist ivuxolimab in advanced cancers. Clones were sequenced by immunoSEQ multiplex PCR, and TCRdb holds only the in-frame ones, with some missing. The table has around 40,000 clones, roughly 86% seen once; the top ten hold 15%. The sample here was CD4+ or CD8+ T cells sorted from blood, taken in a trial of the OX40 agonist ivuxolimab. The receptor set was obtained from an adult with an advanced solid tumor such as melanoma, head and neck, liver or kidney cancer.

The CDR3 nucleotides are TGTGCCAGCAGCCAGGGACTAGCGGGAGTCTCCGAGCAGTTCTTC. Protein: CASSQGLAGVSEQFF. V gene TRBV7-2 combines with J gene TRBJ2-1; TRBD2 agrees at 14 bases. The CDR3 runs to 15 residues. Trimming removed 5 bases from V and 10 bases from J; junction bases left unmatched: 7. CDR1 and CDR2 (germline): SGHTA, FQGNSA.

The sample holds one count of this clone. This rearrangement joins TRBV28 to TRBJ2-7, with 7 bases matching TRBD1. CDR3 length equals 14 residues. J was trimmed by 0 bases and V by 5 bases; bases with no gene match: 4. Germline-derived CDR1 and CDR2 are MDHEN and SYDVKM. CDR3 in amino acids: CASSLQGSSYEQYV. CDR3 in DNA: TGTGCCAGCAGTCTACAGGGGAGCTCCTACGAGCAGTACGTC.

This chain links TRBV5-4 with TRBJ1-2; D is possibly TRBD1 (5 bases). The CDR3 contains 13 residues. From germline, CDR1 is SGHNT and CDR2 YYREEE (reference sequence). The V and J ends lost 6 bases and 2 bases respectively, with 11 bases between them. The CDR3 DNA sequence: TGTGCCAGCACCGCGGGGGTCAACTATGGCTACACCTTC. Its protein product is CASTAGVNYGYTF.

The chain uses TRBV7-9 and TRBJ2-7; 11 bases are a match to TRBD1. Per germline, CDR1 SEHNR and CDR2 FQNEAQ (reference sequence). J lost 5 bases, V lost 3 bases, and 6 bases had no gene match. The CDR3 sequence is 15 residues long. The CDR3 loop is CASSFLGQGADEQYF. The CDR3 DNA reads TGTGCCAGCAGCTTTCTCGGACAGGGGGCGGACGAGCAGTACTTC. Supplemented by reference TRBV7-9 and TRBJ2-7, the full variable domain reads DTGVSQNPRHKITKRGQNVTFRCDPISEHNRLYWYRQTLGQGPEFLTYFQNEAQLEKSRLLSDRFSAERPKGSFSTLEIQRTEQGDSAMYLCASSFLGQGADEQYFGPGTRLTVT.